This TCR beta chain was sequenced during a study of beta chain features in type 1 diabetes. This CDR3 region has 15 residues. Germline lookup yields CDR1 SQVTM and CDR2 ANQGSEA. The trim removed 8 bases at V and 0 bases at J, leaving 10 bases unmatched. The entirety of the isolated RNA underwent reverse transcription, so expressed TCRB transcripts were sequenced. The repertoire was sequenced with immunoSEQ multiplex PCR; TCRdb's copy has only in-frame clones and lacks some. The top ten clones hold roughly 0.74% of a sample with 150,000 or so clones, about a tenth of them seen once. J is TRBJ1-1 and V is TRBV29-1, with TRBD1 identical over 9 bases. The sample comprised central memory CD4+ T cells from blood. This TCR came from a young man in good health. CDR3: CSMIQGAEMNTEAFF. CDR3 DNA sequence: TGCAGCATGATACAGGGGGCCGAGATGAACACTGAAGCTTTCTTT.